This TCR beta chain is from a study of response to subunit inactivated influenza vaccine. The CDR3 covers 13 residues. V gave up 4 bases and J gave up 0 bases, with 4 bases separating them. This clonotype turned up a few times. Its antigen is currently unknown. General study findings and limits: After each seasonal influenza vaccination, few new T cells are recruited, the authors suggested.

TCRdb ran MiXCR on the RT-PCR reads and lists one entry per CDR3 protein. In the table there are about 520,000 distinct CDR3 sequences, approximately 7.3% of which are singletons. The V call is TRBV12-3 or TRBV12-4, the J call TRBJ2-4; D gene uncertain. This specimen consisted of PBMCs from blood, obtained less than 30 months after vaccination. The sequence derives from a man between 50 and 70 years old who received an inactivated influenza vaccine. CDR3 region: CASSYLAKNIQYF. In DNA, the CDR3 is TGTGCCAGCAGTTACTTAGCCAAAAACATTCAGTACTTC.